The subject of this entry is one TCR beta chain. Its antigen is unknown. Trimming cost V 4 bases and J 6 bases, with 5 bases left between them. The CDR3 runs to 11 residues. Germline V gives CDR1 SNHLY, CDR2 FYNNEI. This entry belongs to a study of shared clonotypes between healthy human individuals. Terminally differentiated effector memory CD45RA+ cells were excluded from the naive CD8 cells, which were CD45RO-negative and positively selected for CCR7. At a deep level, the assay was run. Produced via immunoSEQ multiplex PCR; TCRdb's table is partial and in-frame only. The sample lists about 2 million clones, about 95% seen once, with 1% to 1.5% in the top ten. The study's findings and limits: Generation of non-shared clonotypes was less probable than generation of clonotypes shared by all four donors. Between a handful of donors, naive CD4 clonotypes were shared at a level of about 5%.

This sequence was found in a man in his late teens or twenties in good health. The sample comprised naive CD8+ T cells sorted from blood. J is TRBJ2-3 and V is TRBV2; D is ambiguous. The DNA of the CDR3 is TGTGCCAGCAGTGTTGGTGATACGCAGTATTTT. It encodes CASSVGDTQYF.